The subject of this entry is one T cell receptor beta chain. Its antigen remains unknown. The source of the sample is a study of beta chain features in type 1 diabetes. This CDR3 comprises 13 residues. V was pared by 7 bases and J by 4 bases, with 5 bases of the junction left unmatched. Germline CDR1 SGHDN, CDR2 FVKESK. General study results and limits: Using cDNA template may skew counts toward highly expressing activated cells. The VDJ junctions of type 1 diabetes patients carried fewer insertions and more deletions. When Type 1 diabetes patients were examined, their TCRB CDR3s proved moderately but significantly shorter in all four CD4+ subsets.

Expressed TCRB transcripts were sequenced, since all the RNA that had been isolated was reverse transcribed. Method: immunoSEQ multiplex PCR; TCRdb's copy keeps in-frame clones and lacks some. Among tens of thousands of clones, about 50% were seen once, and the ten largest hold roughly 0.7%. Heparinised blood was drawn once per donor, averaging roughly 0.11 L. It was via CD45RO/CCR7/CD25/CD127/CD95/CD27 that CD4+ naive, central memory, regulatory and stem cell-like memory cells were sorted. Input material: central memory CD4+ T cells from blood. V is TRBV14 and J is TRBJ1-1, with 8 bases lining up with TRBD1. The clonotype was recovered from a young man with type 1 diabetes. The CDR3 DNA reads TGTGCCAGCACTAGAACAGGGGGCACTGAAGCTTTCTTT. Amino acid sequence: CASTRTGGTEAFF.